This T cell receptor beta chain was identified during a study of human T cells and chemical hapten exposure. Regarding time point: patch test 1, 2 weeks after DPC sensitization. Indicated treatment: therapeutic diphenylcyclopropenone sensitization with weekly scalp DPC. The V end was cut by 4 bases, the J end by 5 bases, with 15 bases between. This CDR3 contains 14 residues. From germline, CDR1 is SGHAT and CDR2 FQNNGV. The library attached unique molecular identifiers to individual cDNA molecules. TCRdb analysed the RACE reads with MiXCR anew, one entry per CDR3 protein. The top ten clones hold around 1.3% of a sample with tens of thousands of distinct CDR3 sequences, 9% to 12% of them seen once.

The source was whole blood, collected in connection with sensitization to the hapten diphenylcyclopropenone (DPC). This receptor was obtained from a woman aged 45-65 years with alopecia areata. Some clones in this sample may be carry-over from other donors' samples. The chain recombines TRBV11-2 with TRBJ2-7; D gene unclear. The CDR3 DNA reads as TGTGCCAGCAGCTCCCGGGCCTTCGCAAACGAGCAGTACTTC. It is translated as CASSSRAFANEQYF.